The 24 T cell receptor beta chains reported below all come from one sample, sequenced in a study of T cell repertoires in aging, cancer and after chemotherapy. Rearranged V-D-J TRB sequences were amplified with a mixed TRB-A/B primer pool. Using its own MiXCR run on the multiplex PCR reads, TCRdb lists one record per CDR3 protein. The sample has about 3,100 distinct CDR3 sequences; about 35% are singletons. TCR beta rearrangements were amplified from peripheral blood genomic DNA. Specimen: blood. The receptors were gathered from a human donor in good health.

V gene TRBV19 combines with J gene TRBJ2-3; 7 bases are a match to TRBD2. Trimming at V came to 0 bases and at J to 5 bases, leaving 5 bases not matched to a gene. The CDR3 length is 15 residues. Germline V gene lookup returns CDR1 LNHDA and CDR2 SQIVND (reference sequence). CDR3 nucleotide sequence: TGTGCCAGTAGTATAGATCCCGGACTAGTAGATACGCAGTATTTT. This gives the protein CASSIDPGLVDTQYF. Based on the CDR3 plus reference TRBV19 and TRBJ2-3, the full variable domain is DGGITQSPKYLFRKEGQNVTLSCEQNLNHDAMYWYRQDPGQGLRLIYYSQIVNDFQKGDIAEGYSVSREKKESFPLTVTSAQKNPTAFYLCASSIDPGLVDTQYFGPGTRLTVL.

J is TRBJ1-5 and V is TRBV7-2, with a possible D match to TRBD1 (6 bases). The length of the CDR3 is 15 residues. Trimming took 0 bases from V and 1 from J, leaving 7 bases between them. Germline CDR1 SGHTA, CDR2 FQGNSA. CDR3 coding DNA: TGTGCCAGCAGCTTAGCAAGGGGGAGCAATCAGCCCCAGCATTTT. Translation: CASSLARGSNQPQHF.

The CDR3: CSARRGSGNTIYF. The CDR3 DNA reads TGCAGTGCCCGCCGAGGCTCTGGAAACACCATATATTTT. The chain joins TRBV20-1 to TRBJ1-3; the D is unclear. CDR3 length: 13 residues. V shed 6 bases and J shed 0 bases, with 9 bases lying between them. Germline CDR1 DFQATT, CDR2 SNEGSKA (reference sequence).

The chain uses TRBV6-1 and TRBJ1-2, with a possible D match to TRBD1 (6 bases). Germline V CDR1 and CDR2: MNHNS, SASEGT. Trimming cost V 5 bases and J 8 bases, with 12 bases left between them. The CDR3 has 12 amino acids. CDR3 in amino acids: CASSLQGLGYTF. The DNA of the CDR3 is TGTGCCAGCAGTTTACAGGGTTTGGGCTACACCTTC.

By sample fraction, this clonotype is medium-sized. The genes are TRBV5-4 and TRBJ2-3; unclear D gene. Germline values: CDR1 SGHNT, CDR2 YYREEE (reference sequence). Between the trimmed V and J ends, which lost 6 bases and 3 bases, there was a span of 20 bases. The CDR3 consists of 16 residues. The CDR3 DNA reads TGTGCCAGCACCCCTAGGGAAAGCGACGCGACAGATACGCAGTATTTT. Amino acid sequence: CASTPRESDATDTQYF.

This clonotype was counted between two and nine times. V usage is TRBV5-5 and J usage is TRBJ1-1, with 11 bases that match TRBD1. The CDR3 has 15 amino acids. Germline assignment: CDR1 SGHKS and CDR2 YYEKEE (reference sequence). Trimming removed 0 bases from V and 6 bases from J; junction bases left unmatched: 4. The CDR3 DNA reads TGTGCCAGCAGCTTGGACTGGGACAGGGGGGCTGAAGCTTTCTTT. Translating it yields CASSLDWDRGAEAFF.

The rearrangement joins TRBV5-5 to TRBJ1-2; TRBD1 agrees at 8 bases. Germline assignment: CDR1 SGHKS and CDR2 YYEKEE (reference sequence). J lost 8 bases, V lost 3 bases, and 12 bases had no gene match. CDR3 length equals 15 residues. Here the CDR3 reads CASSWQDRELQGYTF. The CDR3 DNA reads as TGTGCCAGCAGCTGGCAGGACAGGGAGTTGCAGGGCTACACCTTC.

V is TRBV19 and J is TRBJ1-1; TRBD1 aligns across 9 bases. This CDR3 region has 13 residues. Germline V CDR1 and CDR2: LNHDA, SQIVND (reference sequence). Trimming took 5 bases from V and 5 from J; bases not matched to a gene: 3. The DNA for the CDR3 is TGTGCCAGTAGTGGACAGGGGAGAACTGAAGCTTTCTTT. This gives the protein CASSGQGRTEAFF.

The rearrangement links TRBV19 to TRBJ1-5, with TRBD1 matching 8 bases. The CDR3 is made up of 14 amino acids. The germline gives CDR1 LNHDA, CDR2 SQIVND (reference sequence). The V and J ends lost 6 bases and 2 bases, in that order; junction bases with no gene match: 3. The DNA for the CDR3 is TGTGCCAGTAGGCAGGACAGGGGCAATCAGCCCCAGCATTTT. It codes for CASRQDRGNQPQHF.

The chain couples TRBV24-1 to TRBJ2-7; 9 bases map to TRBD1. CDR3 length: 14 residues. Germline CDR1 is KGHDR and CDR2 is SFDVKD. With 4 bases clipped from V and 5 bases from J, the junction kept 5 bases outside the gene matches. As DNA, the CDR3 is TGTGCCACCAGTGAGGGGACAGGGTTAGACGAGCAGTACTTC. This gives the protein CATSEGTGLDEQYF.

This rearrangement joins TRBV7-2 to TRBJ2-3; D unclear. The V gene's germline CDR1 is SGHTA and CDR2 FQGNSA. This CDR3 has 14 residues. Trimming removed 1 base at V and 6 bases at J, with 11 bases between. CDR3 amino acids: CASSLEARVDTQYF. The CDR3 nucleotides read TGTGCCAGCAGCTTAGAGGCCCGTGTGGATACGCAGTATTTT.

The V and J genes are TRBV6-5 and TRBJ1-5; 10 nucleotides agree with TRBD1. The CDR3 is 16 amino acids. Losses at the gene ends were 7 bases for V and 5 bases for J; bases not matched to a gene: 11. Germline V gives CDR1 MNHEY, CDR2 SVGAGI. The CDR3 coding sequence is TGTGCCAGCACCAAGACAGGGGGCGGGTGGGATCAGCCCCAGCATTTT. It translates to CASTKTGGGWDQPQHF.

The chain's CDR3 is CASSPGGGPSSYNEQFF. The CDR3 DNA follows: TGTGCCAGCAGTCCCGGTGGGGGGCCAAGCTCCTACAATGAGCAGTTCTTC. V and J are TRBV27 and TRBJ2-1; D could derive from TRBD1 or TRBD2 (6 bases each). Germline V gene lookup returns CDR1 MNHEY and CDR2 SMNVEV (reference sequence). The length of the CDR3 is 17 residues. V was cut by 5 bases and J by 0 bases, with 17 bases left in between.

Judged by abundance, this clonotype is medium-sized. The rearrangement links TRBV29-1 to TRBJ1-2; D call uncertain. This CDR3 region has 12 residues. Germline loops: CDR1 SQVTM, CDR2 ANQGSEA. Between the trimmed V and J ends, which lost 6 bases and 3 bases, there was a span of 11 bases. CDR3 protein: CSVLSQDYGYTF. Here the CDR3 DNA reads TGCAGCGTCCTGAGCCAGGACTATGGCTACACCTTC.

This clonotype was detected only a few times. The chain combines TRBV19 with TRBJ2-3; TRBD2 matches 10 bases. The J segment lost 1 base and the V segment lost 8 bases, leaving 6 bases of the junction unmatched. The germline V gene has CDR1 LNHDA and CDR2 SQIVND (reference sequence). CDR3 size: 15 residues. Here the CDR3 DNA reads TGTGCCAGTGAGCGGGGGGGAGGGGGCACAGATACGCAGTATTTT. It is translated as CASERGGGGTDTQYF.

This chain uses TRBV6-2 or TRBV6-3 with TRBJ2-3; D remains ambiguous. This CDR3 comprises 15 residues. CDR1 MNHEY and CDR2 SVGEGT come from the germline V gene. The germline V and J ends were trimmed by 5 bases and 2 bases, with 14 bases remaining between them. The CDR3 loop is CASSKVNRFTDTQYF. CDR3 coding DNA: TGTGCCAGCAGTAAAGTGAATCGATTCACAGATACGCAGTATTTT.

The chain uses TRBV27 and TRBJ2-6, with D perhaps TRBD2 (7 bases). Per germline, CDR1 MNHEY and CDR2 SMNVEV (reference sequence). The CDR3 is 15 amino acids. Trimming pared 6 bases from V and 2 bases from J, leaving 11 bases between. DNA for the CDR3: TGTGCCAGCAGCGAGGGGGGGGCTGGGGCCAACGTCCTGACTTTC. As protein: CASSEGGAGANVLTF.

This clonotype has just a few counts. V and J are TRBV27 and TRBJ1-4, with D hard to call. Trimming pared 5 bases from V and 0 bases from J, leaving 13 bases between. CDR3 size: 16 residues. In germline, CDR1 is MNHEY, CDR2 SMNVEV (reference sequence). CDR3 DNA: TGTGCCAGCAGTCCCGCCCGGGCCGCAACTAATGAAAAACTGTTTTTT. Amino acids: CASSPARAATNEKLFF.

This clonotype is a singleton in its sample. A read error may explain this, as a much larger clone is one base away. This chain joins TRBV29-1 and TRBJ1-4; 7 bases map to TRBD1. Trimming removed 7 bases from V and 9 bases from J; junction bases left unmatched: 11. This CDR3 spans 13 amino acids. Germline CDR1 SQVTM, CDR2 ANQGSEA. CDR3 sequence (DNA): TGCAGCGCTCAAAGGGACAGTTCTAAAAAACTGTTTTTT. Translated, it gives CSAQRDSSKKLFF.

V is TRBV14 and J is TRBJ1-2; no definite D call. The length of the CDR3 is 13 residues. Trimming shortened V by 4 bases and J by 2 bases, and 8 bases separated the two germline ends. The germline V gene has CDR1 SGHDN and CDR2 FVKESK. CDR3 nucleotides: TGTGCCAGCAGCCCTGCGGGGAACTATGGCTACACCTTC. It encodes CASSPAGNYGYTF.

Note on this clonotype: A much larger clone lies one base from this, so it may be a read error. This sequence joins TRBV5-6 and TRBJ2-6, with D tentatively TRBD1 (5 bases). Per the germline V gene, CDR1 is SGHDT and CDR2 is YYEEEE. This CDR3 contains 17 residues. CDR3 sequence: CASSLGRAGLGANDLTF. The CDR3 nucleotides read TGTGCCAGCAGCTTGGGTAGGGCAGGGCTTGGGGCCAACGACCTGACTTTC. Using reference TRBV5-6 and TRBJ2-6 for the parts outside the CDR3, the full variable domain is DAGVTQSPTHLIKTRGQQVTLRCSPKSGHDTVSWYQQALGQGPQFIFQYYEEEERQRGNFPDRFSGHQFPNYSSELNVNALLLGDSALYLCASSLGRAGLGANDLTFGAGSRLTVL.

V is TRBV20-1 and J is TRBJ2-1; 7 positions agree with TRBD1. The V gene end was trimmed by 6 bases and the J gene end by 6 bases; junction bases not matched to a gene: 14. The CDR3 loop spans 15 amino acids. The germline V gene has CDR1 DFQATT and CDR2 SNEGSKA (reference sequence). CDR3 protein: CSAARTGGAGNEQFF. The CDR3 DNA reads as TGCAGTGCAGCTCGGACAGGTGGGGCGGGCAATGAGCAGTTCTTC.

V usage is TRBV4-1 and J usage is TRBJ2-7; 9 nucleotides align to TRBD2. CDR1 is MGHRA, CDR2 YSYEKL, per germline. Unmatched junction bases numbered 12, after V lost 1 base and J lost 5 bases. This CDR3 is built from 17 residues. The chain's CDR3 is CASSQGNSGGLYHEQYF. CDR3 bases: TGCGCCAGCAGCCAAGGAAATAGCGGGGGCCTCTACCACGAGCAGTACTTC.

V is TRBV6-6 and J is TRBJ1-6, with no clear D. CDR3 length: 15 amino acids. Per the germline V gene, CDR1 is MNHNY and CDR2 is SVGAGI (reference sequence). Trimming shortened V by 6 bases and J by 2 bases, and 11 bases separated the two germline ends. In nucleotides, the CDR3 is TGTGCCAGCAGCCAAATAGGAACCTATAATTCACCCCTCCACTTT. Protein: CASSQIGTYNSPLHF.